This is a list of T cell receptor beta chains from one sample in a study of OX40 agonist ivuxolimab in advanced cancers. Data came from immunoSEQ multiplex PCR; TCRdb stores just in-frame clones and leaves some out. The sample records some 60,000 clones, about 90% being singletons. The sequences come from CD4+ or CD8+ T cells sorted from blood, collected in a trial of the OX40 agonist ivuxolimab. These receptors originate from an adult with an advanced solid tumor such as melanoma, head and neck, liver or kidney cancer. Both conserved end residues are part of each CDR3. A D gene is named only where the DNA matches it firmly. Size is stated for part of the rows, as once, few or many counts, or as a class when the clone is expanded.

16	-	TRBJ2-1	TRBV27	TRBD2	TGTGCCAGCAGTTTGTCTAGCGGGAGGGCCCCCAATGAGCAGTTCTTC	CASSLSSGRAPNEQFF
16	-	TRBJ1-1	TRBV7-3	-	TGTGCCAGCAGCTTGACGATGACCGGCTACCTTAGGGAAGCTTTCTTT	CASSLTMTGYLREAFF
13	-	TRBJ1-2	TRBV7-9	-	TGTGCCAGCAGCTTAGGGAGCGACTATGGCTACACCTTC	CASSLGSDYGYTF
12	-	TRBJ2-5	TRBV5-1	-	TGCGCCAGCAGCTTAACGGACGAGACCCAGTACTTC	CASSLTDETQYF
14	once	TRBJ2-6	TRBV7-8	-	TGTGCCTTTGTCCGGGATCAGGGGGCCAACGTCCTGACTTTC	CAFVRDQGANVLTF
14	-	TRBJ2-7	TRBV11-2	TRBD1	TGTGCCAGCAGCCCCGGGACAGGGTACTACGAGCAGTACTTC	CASSPGTGYYEQYF
17	-	TRBJ2-1	TRBV15	-	TGTGCCACCAGCAGGGCCCCTGGGGCCCAGTTCGACAATGAGCAGTTCTTC	CATSRAPGAQFDNEQFF
15	-	TRBJ2-7	TRBV13	TRBD1	TGTGCCAGCAGTTTCACAGGGGGCAGGTCCTACGAGCAGTACTTC	CASSFTGGRSYEQYF
15	-	TRBJ2-3	TRBV19	-	TGTGCCAGTAGTTCTTTTGGAGGGGCCGGAGATACGCAGTATTTT	CASSSFGGAGDTQYF
16	once	TRBJ2-7	TRBV28	TRBD1	TGTGCCAGCAGTCTCCCTACAAGGACAGGGGGCTACGAGCAGTACTTC	CASSLPTRTGGYEQYF
15	-	TRBJ2-7	TRBV27	-	TGTGCCAGCAGTTCGGCAACAGGGACCCCCTACGAGCAGTACTTC	CASSSATGTPYEQYF
13	once	TRBJ2-3	TRBV2	-	TGTGCCAGCCTACAGGGTTCCCAATATACGCAGTATTTT	CASLQGSQYTQYF
14	-	TRBJ2-7	TRBV4-3	-	TGCGCCAGCAGCCAAGAGTTTCTGGGATACGAGCAGTACTTC	CASSQEFLGYEQYF
17	-	TRBJ2-3	TRBV7-3	-	TGTGCCAGCAGCTTAGCGGAGGGGCTAAAAAGCACAGATACGCAGTATTTT	CASSLAEGLKSTDTQYF